Listed below are T cell receptor beta chains from one sample, sequenced in a study of metastatic and nonmetastatic thyroid tumors. From the PCR reads, TCRdb re-called clones with MiXCR. This sample carries tens of thousands of clones, 10% to 15% of them seen once, and the ten largest clones take roughly a quarter. The source material was blood. The receptors shown here come from a female donor with papillary thyroid cancer or a benign thyroid nodule (not recorded which). Some clones in this sample may be carry-over from other donors' samples. Each CDR3 is given with its conserved first and last residue. The D gene is left open where the match is weak. Part of the rows lack a size; the others show once, few, many or a class for expanded clones.

TRBJ1-2,TRBV7-2,once,NA,TGTGCCATCAGTCCCAGCCGGTACAACCTCTATGGCTACACCTTC,CAISPSRYNLYGYTF
TRBJ1-6,TRBV19,many,TRBD1,TGTGCCAGTCGCAGGGGGGGAGAGACTAATTCACCCCTCCACTTT,CASRRGGETNSPLHF
TRBJ2-2,TRBV9,medium-sized,NA,TGTGCCAGCAGCGCGGACTTTTCTCCCGGGGAGCTGTTTTTT,CASSADFSPGELFF
TRBJ2-3,TRBV25-1,few,NA,TGTGCAAGCAGTTATGGTCAGGCTAGCACAGATACGCAGTATTTT,CASSYGQASTDTQYF
TRBJ2-7,TRBV13,many,NA,TGTGCCAGCAGCTCCGGGACTCACTACGAGCAATACTTC,CASSSGTHYEQYF
TRBJ2-7,TRBV9,many,NA,TGTGCCAGCAGCCCAGATGGTGGAGACGAGCAGTACTTC,CASSPDGGDEQYF
TRBJ1-1,TRBV10-3,many,NA,TGTGCCATCAGTGGGGCAAGGACGAACACTGAAGCTTTCTTT,CAISGARTNTEAFF
TRBJ2-2,TRBV6-1,few,NA,TGTGCCACGGATGGTAACACCGGAGAGCTGTTTTTT,CATDGNTGELFF
TRBJ1-3,TRBV12-3/TRBV12-4,many,NA,TGTGCCAGCAGTTTAAAGGGGTGGTATGGAAACACCATATATTTT,CASSLKGWYGNTIYF
TRBJ1-1,TRBV5-5,many,NA,TGTGCCAGCAGCTTAGGGGGGAACACTGAAGCTTTCTTT,CASSLGGNTEAFF
TRBJ1-2,TRBV12-3/TRBV12-4,medium-sized,NA,TGTGCCAGCAGTGAAGGCAGGGTCTATGGCTACACCTTC,CASSEGRVYGYTF
TRBJ2-7,TRBV7-3,many,TRBD1,TGTGCCAGCAGCTCGCCGGGACAGGGGGAAGAACCATACTACGAGCAGTACTTC,CASSSPGQGEEPYYEQYF
TRBJ1-2,TRBV19,medium-sized,NA,TGTGCCAGTAAAAGAAGAGAAGGTGGCTACACCTTC,CASKRREGGYTF
TRBJ2-5,TRBV4-2,many,TRBD2,TGTGCCAGCAGCAAGCGGGGGGGCCCAGAGACCCAGTACTTC,CASSKRGGPETQYF
TRBJ1-3,TRBV9,many,NA,TGTGCCAGCAGCGCTGCGGACTTAGGAAACACCATATATTTT,CASSAADLGNTIYF
TRBJ2-5,TRBV7-9,many,NA,TGTGCCAGCACCGCATGGGAGGAGACCCAGTACTTC,CASTAWEETQYF
TRBJ2-3,TRBV6-4,many,TRBD2,TGTGCCAGCAATGACTCGATCCGCCCGGGGGCGGGGGGCGAAGATACGCAGTATTTT,CASNDSIRPGAGGEDTQYF
TRBJ1-5,TRBV4-3,many,NA,TGCGCCAGCAGCCAAGATACGGGGGGCGGCAATCAGCCCCAGCATTTT,CASSQDTGGGNQPQHF
TRBJ2-7,TRBV20-1,many,TRBD2,TGCAGTGCTCAACTAGCGGGGGCCGCCTACGAGCAGTACTTC,CSAQLAGAAYEQYF
TRBJ1-2,TRBV6-1,few,NA,TGTGCCAGCAGTCCTGCCTCGAGGGGTTGCTACACCTTC,CASSPASRGCYTF
TRBJ2-3,TRBV9,NA,NA,TGTGCCAGCATCATAGAGTCGGGAGATACGCAGTACTTT,CASIIESGDTQYF
TRBJ1-2,TRBV28,medium-sized,NA,TGTGCCAGCAGTTCCGGGAGCGGGGGCTACACCTTC,CASSSGSGGYTF
TRBJ1-2,TRBV4-2,NA,NA,TGTGCCAGCAGCCATCCTCTGGTTGCGGGGGGCTACACCTTC,CASSHPLVAGGYTF
TRBJ1-2,TRBV29-1,NA,TRBD1,TGCAGCCCCGGGACAGGGGCCACGGGTGGCTACACCTTC,CSPGTGATGGYTF
TRBJ2-3,TRBV12-3/TRBV12-4,many,NA,TGTGCTAGCACCCCGGGGGCCACAGATACGCAGTATTTT,CASTPGATDTQYF
TRBJ2-3,TRBV5-1,many,NA,TGCGCCAGCAGCTTGGGGGGCAGGGCCACAGATACGCAGTATTTT,CASSLGGRATDTQYF
TRBJ1-3,TRBV18,many,NA,TGTGCCAGCTCACCTCGGAGCGCGGGGGGAAACACCATATATTTT,CASSPRSAGGNTIYF
TRBJ2-2,TRBV28,few,NA,TGTGCCAGCAGTCGGGCTAGCGCCCGTGACGGTGAGCTGTTTTTC,CASSRASARDGELFF
TRBJ1-5,TRBV6-1,NA,NA,TGTGCCAGCAGTGAACAGGTCGGGGGTCAGCCCCAGCATTTT,CASSEQVGGQPQHF
TRBJ1-2,TRBV6-1,many,NA,TGTGCCAGCAGCATGGACGGATACTATGGCTACACCTTC,CASSMDGYYGYTF
TRBJ2-2,TRBV3-1,many,NA,TGTGCCAGCAGCGATAGGGGGGCAAGGGTCACCGGGGAGCTGTTTTTT,CASSDRGARVTGELFF
TRBJ1-2,TRBV28,medium-sized,NA,TGTGCCAGCAGTTTACCCCAGGGGAATGGCTACACCTTC,CASSLPQGNGYTF
TRBJ2-7,TRBV27,medium-sized,NA,TGTGCCAGCAGTCTCCGGGACATCTACTACGAGCAGTACTTC,CASSLRDIYYEQYF
TRBJ1-5,TRBV6-2/TRBV6-3,NA,TRBD1,TGTGCCAGTATCCGGAGGGGACAGGTTTGGTTTCAGCCCCAGCATTTT,CASIRRGQVWFQPQHF
TRBJ1-1,TRBV15,NA,NA,TGTGCCACCAGCAGAGATGGGAGGGGGAAGGGCCTTCGGACTGAAGCTTTCTTT,CATSRDGRGKGLRTEAFF
TRBJ1-2,TRBV6-2/TRBV6-3,NA,NA,TGTGCCAGCAGTTACTCCTGGTTCCGCGGCTACACCTTC,CASSYSWFRGYTF
TRBJ2-7,TRBV20-1,many,TRBD2,TGCAGTGCTATGACTAGCGGGATGTACGAGCAGTACTTC,CSAMTSGMYEQYF
TRBJ2-1,TRBV16,few,NA,TGTGCCAGCAGCCAATGGTCCAGCGATGAGCAGTTCTTC,CASSQWSSDEQFF
TRBJ2-7,TRBV12-3/TRBV12-4,NA,NA,TGTGCCAGCAGTTTAGCCCTTGGGGGGGGGGGCTACTCCTACGAGCAGTACTTC,CASSLALGGGGYSYEQYF
TRBJ1-1,TRBV4-2,many,NA,TGTGCCAGCAGCCAACCCAAGGGGGATACTGAAGCTTTCTTT,CASSQPKGDTEAFF
TRBJ2-5,TRBV3-1,many,TRBD1,TGTGCCAGCAGCCCTACAGGGGGTCAAGAGACCCAGTACTTC,CASSPTGGQETQYF
TRBJ1-1,TRBV7-2,many,NA,TGTGCCAGCAGCTTACGTCCGGGAGGGGTCACTGAAGCTTTCTTT,CASSLRPGGVTEAFF
TRBJ2-2,TRBV12-5,NA,NA,TGTGTTAGTGCCCGGTACGGGGGTAGCACCGGGGAGCTGTTTTTT,CVSARYGGSTGELFF
TRBJ2-7,TRBV9,NA,TRBD2,TGTGCCAGCAGCGCCCCCCTAGCGGGGCAAGTCTCCTACGAGCAGTACTTC,CASSAPLAGQVSYEQYF
TRBJ2-2,TRBV10-1,many,NA,TGCGCCAGCAGTGAGTCGCGGCAGGGCACCGGGGAGCTGTTTTTT,CASSESRQGTGELFF
TRBJ1-2,TRBV5-6,NA,NA,TGTGCCAGCATCTTTTCAAGCTATGGCTACACCTTC,CASIFSSYGYTF
TRBJ2-7,TRBV4-1,many,NA,TGCGCCAGCAGCCCTTTGGACCCCCCGGAGCAGTACTTC,CASSPLDPPEQYF
TRBJ2-1,TRBV6-1,NA,NA,TGTGCCAGCACCTACCTCATGGACACATACAATGAGCAGTTCTTC,CASTYLMDTYNEQFF
TRBJ2-1,TRBV20-1,many,TRBD1,TGCAGTGCCAGCCAAGCTGGGAGTGACCGGGACAGGGAAAAGAATGAGCAGTTCTTC,CSASQAGSDRDREKNEQFF
TRBJ1-1,TRBV6-1,many,NA,TGTGCCAGCAGTTATAACCCGAACACTGAAGCTTTCTTT,CASSYNPNTEAFF
TRBJ2-1,TRBV14,few,NA,TGTGCCAGCAGCCAAAGGGTACGGGAGCAGTTCTTC,CASSQRVREQFF
TRBJ1-1,TRBV12-5,many,TRBD1,TGTGCTAGTGGGTCGGGACAGGGGATTGAAGCTTTCTTT,CASGSGQGIEAFF
TRBJ1-3,TRBV15,many,TRBD1,TGTGCCACCAGCAGAGATCTGAACGACAGGGTGGGGTCTGGAAACACCATATATTTT,CATSRDLNDRVGSGNTIYF